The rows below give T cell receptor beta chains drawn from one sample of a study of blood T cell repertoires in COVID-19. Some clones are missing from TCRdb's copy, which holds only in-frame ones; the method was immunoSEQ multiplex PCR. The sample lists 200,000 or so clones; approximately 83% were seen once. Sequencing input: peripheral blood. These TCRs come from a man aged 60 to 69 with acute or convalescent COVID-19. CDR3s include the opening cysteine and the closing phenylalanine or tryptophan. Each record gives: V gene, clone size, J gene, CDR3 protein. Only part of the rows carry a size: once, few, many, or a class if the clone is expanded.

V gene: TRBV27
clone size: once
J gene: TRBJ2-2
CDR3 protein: CASSLRLNTGELFF

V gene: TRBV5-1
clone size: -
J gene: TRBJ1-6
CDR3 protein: CASSTDGQGRRPLHF

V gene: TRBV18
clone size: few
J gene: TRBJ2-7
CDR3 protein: CASSPSGDRSREQYF

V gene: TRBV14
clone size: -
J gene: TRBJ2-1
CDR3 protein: CASSQVASGNLYNEQFF

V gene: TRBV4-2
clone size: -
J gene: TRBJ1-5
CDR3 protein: CASSQQGVNQPQHF

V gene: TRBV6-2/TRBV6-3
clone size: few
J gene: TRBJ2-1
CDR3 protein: CASSPTTGTSGSREQFF

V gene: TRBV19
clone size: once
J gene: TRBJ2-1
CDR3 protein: CASSIAHREQFF

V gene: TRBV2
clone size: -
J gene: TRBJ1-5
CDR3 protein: CASRGGGNQPQHF

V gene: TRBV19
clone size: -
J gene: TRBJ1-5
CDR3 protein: CASSMGERSNQPQHF

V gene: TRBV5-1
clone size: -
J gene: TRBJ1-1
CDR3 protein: CASSQGRTNTEAFF

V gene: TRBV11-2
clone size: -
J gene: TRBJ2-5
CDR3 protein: CASSQSGLNQETQYF

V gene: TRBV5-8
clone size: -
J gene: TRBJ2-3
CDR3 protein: CASGPGQGARDTQYF

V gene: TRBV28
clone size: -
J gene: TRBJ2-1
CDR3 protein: CASSFGGRSYNEQFF

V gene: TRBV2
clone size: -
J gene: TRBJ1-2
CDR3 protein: CASMEGHYGYTF

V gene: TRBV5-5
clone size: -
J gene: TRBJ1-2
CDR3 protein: CASSLGQANYGYTF

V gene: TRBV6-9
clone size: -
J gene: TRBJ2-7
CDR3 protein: CASSHHSGTYSYEQYF

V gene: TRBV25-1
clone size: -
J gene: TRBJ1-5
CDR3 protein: CASSGDSLNQPQHF

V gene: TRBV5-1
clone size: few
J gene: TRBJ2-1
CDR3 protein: CASSQDKSYNEQFF

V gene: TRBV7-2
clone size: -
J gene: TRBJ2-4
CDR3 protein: CASSLVGTSGRAVNIQYF

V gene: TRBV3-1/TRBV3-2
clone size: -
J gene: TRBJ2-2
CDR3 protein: CASSQATGGAGELFF

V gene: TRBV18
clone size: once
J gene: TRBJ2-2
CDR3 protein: CASSPLDRGVGELFF

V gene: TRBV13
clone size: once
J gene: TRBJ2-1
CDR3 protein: CASSLATYNEQFF

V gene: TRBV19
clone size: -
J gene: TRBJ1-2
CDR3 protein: CASGDTYGYTF

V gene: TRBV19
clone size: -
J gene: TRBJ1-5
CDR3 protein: CASSSDRWDQPQHF